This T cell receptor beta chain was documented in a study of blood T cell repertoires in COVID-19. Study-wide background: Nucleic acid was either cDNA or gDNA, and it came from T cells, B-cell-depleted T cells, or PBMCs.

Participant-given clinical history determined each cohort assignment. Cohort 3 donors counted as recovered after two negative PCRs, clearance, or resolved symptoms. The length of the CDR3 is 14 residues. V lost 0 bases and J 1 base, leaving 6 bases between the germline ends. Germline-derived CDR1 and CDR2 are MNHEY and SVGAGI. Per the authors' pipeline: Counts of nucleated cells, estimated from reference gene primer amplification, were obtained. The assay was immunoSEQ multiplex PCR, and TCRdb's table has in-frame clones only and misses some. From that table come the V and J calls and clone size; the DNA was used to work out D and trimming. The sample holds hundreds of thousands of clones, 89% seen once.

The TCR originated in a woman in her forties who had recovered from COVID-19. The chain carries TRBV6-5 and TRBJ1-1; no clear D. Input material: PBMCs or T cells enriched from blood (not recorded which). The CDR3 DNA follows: TGTGCCAGCAGTTACTCGAGGTGGAACACTGAAGCTTTCTTT. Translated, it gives CASSYSRWNTEAFF.